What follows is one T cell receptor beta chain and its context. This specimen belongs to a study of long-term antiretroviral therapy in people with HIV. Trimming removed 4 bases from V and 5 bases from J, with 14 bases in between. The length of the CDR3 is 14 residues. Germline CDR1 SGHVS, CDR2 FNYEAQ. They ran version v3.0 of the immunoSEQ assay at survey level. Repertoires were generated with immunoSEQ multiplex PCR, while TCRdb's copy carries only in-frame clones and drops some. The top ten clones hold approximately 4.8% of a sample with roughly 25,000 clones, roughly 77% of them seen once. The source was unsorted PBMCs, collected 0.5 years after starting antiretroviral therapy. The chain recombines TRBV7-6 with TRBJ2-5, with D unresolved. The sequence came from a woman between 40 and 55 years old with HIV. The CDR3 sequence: CASSSRTGQETQYF. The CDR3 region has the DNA TGTGCCAGCAGCTCGCGGACCGGGCAGGAGACCCAGTACTTC. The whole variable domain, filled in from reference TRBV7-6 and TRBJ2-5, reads GAGVSQSPRYKVTKRGQDVALRCDPISGHVSLYWYRQALGQGPEFLTYFNYEAQQDKSGLPNDRFSAERPEGSISTLTIQRTEQRDSAMYRCASSSRTGQETQYFGPGTRLLVL.